Sequencing of this T cell receptor (beta chain) was carried out in a study of early T cells in non-severe SARS-CoV-2 infection. Study summary: Bulk RNA isolated from unsorted whole blood underwent sequencing; chains were not paired.

This clonotype was seen repeatedly, ten times or more. Separate cDNA molecules each had unique molecular identifiers attached to them. A single record per CDR3 protein comes from TCRdb applying MiXCR to the 5' RACE reads. The table includes approximately 70,000 distinct CDR3 sequences, roughly 12% detected once. The CDR3 spans 13 residues. Germline CDR1 and CDR2: SQVTM and ANQGSEA. The V and J ends lost 5 bases and 9 bases respectively, with 17 bases between them. The source of this sequence is an adult who was a healthcare worker with PCR-confirmed SARS-CoV-2 infection or an uninfected control (not recorded which). The specimen sequenced was whole blood. The J gene is TRBJ1-5, the V gene TRBV29-1, with D uncertain. CDR3 in amino acids: CSVMVQHNGPQHF. The DNA for the CDR3 is TGCAGCGTTATGGTACAACATAACGGGCCCCAGCATTTT. Supplemented by reference TRBV29-1 and TRBJ1-5, the full variable domain reads SAVISQKPSRDICQRGTSLTIQCQVDSQVTMMFWYRQQPGQSLTLIATANQGSEATYESGFVIDKFPISRPNLTFSTLTVSNMSPEDSSIYLCSVMVQHNGPQHFGDGTRLSIL.